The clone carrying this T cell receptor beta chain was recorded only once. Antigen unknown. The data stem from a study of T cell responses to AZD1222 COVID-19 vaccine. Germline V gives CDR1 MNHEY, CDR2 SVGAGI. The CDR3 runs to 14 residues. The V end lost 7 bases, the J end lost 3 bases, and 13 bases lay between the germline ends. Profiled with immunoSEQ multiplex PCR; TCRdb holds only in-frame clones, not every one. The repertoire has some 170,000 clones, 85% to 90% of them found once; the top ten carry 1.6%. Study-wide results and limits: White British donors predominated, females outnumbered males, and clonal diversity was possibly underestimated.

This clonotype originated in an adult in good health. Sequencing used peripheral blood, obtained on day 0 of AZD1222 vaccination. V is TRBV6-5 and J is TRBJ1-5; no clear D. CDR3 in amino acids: CASKGRGINQPQHF. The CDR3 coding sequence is TGTGCCAGCAAAGGACGTGGGATCAATCAGCCCCAGCATTTT.